Listed below are T cell receptor beta chains from one sample, sequenced in a study of shared clonotypes between healthy human individuals. Profiling relied on immunoSEQ multiplex PCR, and the TCRdb table lists in-frame clones only, not all of them. This table holds about 1.1 million clones, approximately 80% found once. Sample: memory CD4+ T cells from PBMCs. These receptors were obtained from a man between 18 and 29 years old in good health. Some clones in this sample may be carry-over from other donors' samples. The CDR3 runs from the conserved cysteine through the conserved F or W. A D gene is named only where the DNA matches it firmly. Not all rows give a size; the values are once, few, many and, for expanded clones, a class.

clone_size	d_call	j_call	v_call	cdr3_aa	cdr3_nt
.	.	TRBJ1-4	TRBV7-9	CASRALDEKLFF	TGTGCCAGCAGAGCCCTCGATGAAAAACTGTTTTTT
.	TRBD1	TRBJ1-6	TRBV2	CASSELGTANSPLHF	TGTGCCAGCAGCGAGTTGGGGACAGCGAATTCACCCCTCCACTTT
.	TRBD1	TRBJ2-3	TRBV30	CAWDRQGPDTQYF	TGTGCCTGGGATCGACAGGGCCCAGATACGCAGTATTTT
.	TRBD1	TRBJ1-2	TRBV28	CASSSPDRSGYTF	TGTGCCAGCAGTTCACCGGACAGGTCTGGCTACACCTTC
few	TRBD1	TRBJ2-2	TRBV6-5	CASSSQGALNTGELFF	TGTGCCAGCAGTTCACAGGGGGCGCTGAACACCGGGGAGCTGTTTTTT
.	TRBD2	TRBJ2-1	TRBV14	CASSSRTSGIGEQFF	TGTGCCAGCAGCTCCCGGACTAGCGGGATTGGTGAGCAGTTCTTC
once	TRBD2	TRBJ2-4	TRBV25-1	CASSESAPGGNIQYF	TGTGCCAGCAGTGAATCGGCACCGGGGGGAAACATTCAGTACTTC
.	TRBD1	TRBJ2-7	TRBV7-2	CASSIRQGYEQYF	TGTGCCAGCAGCATACGACAGGGCTACGAGCAGTACTTC
.	.	TRBJ2-2	TRBV29-1	CSVARESMTGELFF	TGCAGCGTTGCAAGGGAGAGTATGACCGGGGAGCTGTTTTTT
few	.	TRBJ2-7	TRBV28	CASSPNRPSYEQYF	TGTGCCAGCAGTCCAAATCGCCCCTCCTACGAGCAGTACTTC
.	.	TRBJ1-3	TRBV7-9	CASSLAGGNTIYF	TGTGCCAGCAGCTTGGCAGGAGGAAACACCATATATTTT